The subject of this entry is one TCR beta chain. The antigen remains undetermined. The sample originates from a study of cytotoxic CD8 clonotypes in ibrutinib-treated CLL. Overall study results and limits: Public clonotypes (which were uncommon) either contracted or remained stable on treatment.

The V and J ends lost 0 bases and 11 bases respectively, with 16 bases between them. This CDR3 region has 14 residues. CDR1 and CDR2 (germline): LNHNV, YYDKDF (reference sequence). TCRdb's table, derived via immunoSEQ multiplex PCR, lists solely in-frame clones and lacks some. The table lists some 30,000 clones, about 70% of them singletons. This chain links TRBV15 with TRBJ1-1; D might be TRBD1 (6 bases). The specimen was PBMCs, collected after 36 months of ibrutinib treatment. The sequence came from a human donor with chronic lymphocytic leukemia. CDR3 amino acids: CATSRDRGDKGAFF. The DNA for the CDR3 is TGTGCCACCAGCAGAGATCGGGGGGACAAGGGGGCTTTCTTT.